These 24 T cell receptor beta chains were sequenced from one sample in a study of identical twins. One entry per CDR3 protein results from TCRdb running MiXCR on the 5' RACE reads. The data contain some 590,000 distinct CDR3 sequences, just under 10% of them singletons. These data also featured in a second study, about yellow fever vaccine responses in identical twins.

What was sequenced was PBMCs. The receptor set was obtained from a woman aged 18-30 years in good health.

This sequence joins TRBV7-9 and TRBJ2-5, with 10 positions matching TRBD2. Germline CDR1 and CDR2: SEHNR and FQNEAQ (reference sequence). V was pared by 5 bases and J by 5 bases, with 8 bases of the junction left unmatched. This CDR3 has 15 residues. CDR3 in amino acids: CASSESGREAETQYF. CDR3 DNA: TGTGCCAGCAGCGAAAGCGGGAGGGAGGCGGAGACCCAGTACTTC. Drawing the rest from reference TRBV7-9 and TRBJ2-5, the complete variable domain is DTGVSQNPRHKITKRGQNVTFRCDPISEHNRLYWYRQTLGQGPEFLTYFQNEAQLEKSRLLSDRFSAERPKGSFSTLEIQRTEQGDSAMYLCASSESGREAETQYFGPGTRLLVL.

The chain recombines TRBV12-3 or TRBV12-4 with TRBJ2-1, with TRBD2 matching over 14 bases. The CDR3 loop spans 17 amino acids. The V gene end was trimmed by 5 bases and the J gene end by 9 bases; junction bases not matched to a gene: 12. This CDR3 is CASSPRLAGGPPGEQFF. The CDR3 DNA reads TGTGCCAGCAGTCCAAGACTAGCGGGAGGGCCCCCGGGTGAGCAGTTCTTC.

This clonotype was found once. Given a much more abundant clone one base away, this may be a read error. The chain is built from TRBV6-5 and TRBJ2-6; D is unresolved. Trimming shortened V by 0 bases and J by 2 bases, and 8 bases separated the two germline ends. The V gene's germline CDR1 is MNHEY and CDR2 SVGAGI. The CDR3 has 16 amino acids. The CDR3 DNA reads TGTGCCAGCAGTTACTCAGTGGTAACTGGGGCCAACGTCCTGACTTTC. Its protein is CASSYSVVTGANVLTF.

This clonotype was observed a few times. The chain has TRBV29-1 and TRBJ2-7, with 9 nucleotides matching TRBD1. CDR1 and CDR2 (germline): SQVTM, ANQGSEA. This CDR3 comprises 13 residues. Unmatched junction bases numbered 11, after V lost 7 bases and J lost 7 bases. In DNA, the CDR3 is TGCAGCGCCCGGGACAGGGCTGAGGGGGAGCAGTACTTC. Translation gives CSARDRAEGEQYF.

This clonotype was observed a handful of times. The chain is built from TRBV7-2 and TRBJ2-7; D assignment may be TRBD1 or TRBD2 (6 bases each). CDR1 is SGHTA and CDR2 is FQGNSA in the germline V gene. There are 14 residues in the CDR3. V lost 8 bases and J lost 0, with 14 bases in between. The CDR3 DNA follows: TGTGCCAGCGTCCTTGGGGGGCTCTCCTACGAGCAGTACTTC. This sequence encodes CASVLGGLSYEQYF.

The rearrangement links TRBV19 to TRBJ2-1; 7 bases line up with TRBD1. The germline V gene has CDR1 LNHDA and CDR2 SQIVND (reference sequence). V lost 8 bases, J lost 5 bases, and 12 bases stayed unmatched. The CDR3 contains 15 residues. This CDR3 is CASAPIGQEDNEQFF. The CDR3 DNA reads TGTGCCAGTGCCCCGATAGGACAGGAAGACAATGAGCAGTTCTTC.

This clonotype has a count of ten or more. The chain joins TRBV29-1 to TRBJ2-1; 7 positions match TRBD2. CDR1 is SQVTM, CDR2 ANQGSEA, per germline. This CDR3 spans 14 amino acids. The V and J ends lost 4 bases and 2 bases, in that order; junction bases with no gene match: 5. The CDR3 region is CSVVWEGPYNEQFF. The CDR3 DNA reads as TGCAGCGTTGTCTGGGAGGGCCCCTACAATGAGCAGTTCTTC.

The chain joins TRBV7-2 to TRBJ2-1, with 9 positions matching TRBD2. The CDR3 sequence is 15 residues long. The germline V gene encodes CDR1 SGHTA and CDR2 FQGNSA. Trimming at V came to 3 bases and at J to 12 bases, leaving 12 bases not matched to a gene. The CDR3 bases are TGTGCCAGCAGCTTGACTATACCGGGACTAGCAGGGCAGTTCTTC. Its translation: CASSLTIPGLAGQFF.

This clonotype was seen ten or more times. V usage is TRBV20-1 and J usage is TRBJ1-4; the match to TRBD1 covers 9 bases. Looked up from germline, CDR1 is DFQATT and CDR2 is SNEGSKA (reference sequence). The CDR3 is 14 residues long. Trimming removed 5 bases from V and 7 bases from J; junction bases left unmatched: 8. The CDR3 reads CSAPPGQGPEKLFF. The CDR3 DNA reads as TGCAGTGCTCCCCCGGGACAGGGTCCTGAAAAACTGTTTTTT.

This clonotype was found many times. The rearrangement uses TRBV4-2 and TRBJ2-3; 14 positions match TRBD2. Looked up from germline, CDR1 is LGHNA and CDR2 is YNFKEQ. Germline trimming cut 0 bases from V and 3 bases from J; bases unmatched to any gene: 8. There are 19 residues in the CDR3. The CDR3 DNA reads TGTGCCAGCAGCCAAGAGGGACTAGCGGGGGAATGGGGGACAGATACGCAGTATTTT. It is translated as CASSQEGLAGEWGTDTQYF.

The chain carries TRBV19 and TRBJ2-7; D not resolved. The CDR3 is 13 residues long. V was cut by 4 bases and J by 2 bases, with 9 bases left in between. The germline V gene encodes CDR1 LNHDA and CDR2 SQIVND (reference sequence). The CDR3 nucleotides read TGTGCCAGTAGTACAGACCACCCCTACGAGCAGTACTTC. As protein: CASSTDHPYEQYF.

The sample holds a few counts of this clonotype. The chain carries TRBV6-1 and TRBJ2-2; D tentatively reads TRBD1 or TRBD2 (5 bases each). This CDR3 contains 15 residues. The V end lost 7 bases, the J end lost 2 bases, and 14 bases lay between the germline ends. Germline CDR1 reads MNHNS; CDR2 reads SASEGT. The CDR3 is CASTRYRGNTGELFF. As DNA, the CDR3 is TGTGCCAGCACTCGGTACCGGGGCAACACCGGGGAGCTGTTTTTT.

This rearrangement joins TRBV10-2 to TRBJ2-7; TRBD2 is a possible D gene (6 bases). Germline V gene lookup returns CDR1 WSHSY and CDR2 SAAADI. The V gene lost 11 bases and the J gene lost 0 bases, with 17 bases spanning the gap. This CDR3 comprises 14 residues. CDR3 sequence: CACPVGDFSYEQYF. CDR3 coding DNA: TGCGCCTGCCCTGTTGGGGACTTCTCCTACGAGCAGTACTTC.

This clonotype was recorded many times. The V gene is TRBV5-1, the J gene TRBJ2-3; D is uncertain. CDR1 is SGHRS and CDR2 is YFSETQ in the germline V gene. Trimming took off 1 base at V and 2 bases at J, with 8 bases between the two ends. CDR3 length: 14 amino acids. The CDR3 spells CASSLLRNTDTQYF. The CDR3 nucleotides read TGCGCCAGCAGCTTGTTGCGGAACACAGATACGCAGTATTTT. The variable domain in full, completed from reference TRBV5-1 and TRBJ2-3, reads KAGVTQTPRYLIKTRGQQVTLSCSPISGHRSVSWYQQTPGQGLQFLFEYFSETQRNKGNFPGRFSGRQFSNSRSEMNVSTLELGDSALYLCASSLLRNTDTQYFGPGTRLTVL.

This clonotype showed up just a few times. An end of the junction differs from the germline gene, which may be a read error. V is TRBV20-1 and J is TRBJ2-7; the D is unclear. Germline loops: CDR1 DFQATT, CDR2 SNEGSKA (reference sequence). The CDR3 sequence is 11 residues long. The CDR3 is CSATPSDEQYF. The CDR3 DNA reads TGCAGTGCTACCCCCTCCGACGAGCAGTACTTC.

This clonotype was counted ten times or more. The CDR3 region is CAISDPTRGRLRSSYNEQFF. The CDR3 bases are TGTGCCATCAGTGATCCGACGAGAGGGAGGCTAAGAAGCTCCTACAATGAGCAGTTCTTC. The chain links TRBV10-3 to TRBJ2-1; the D gene is possibly TRBD2 (6 bases). The CDR3 has 20 amino acids. CDR1 ENHRY and CDR2 SYGVKD come from the germline V gene. Trimming took 3 bases from V and 0 from J, leaving 24 bases between them.

The V call is TRBV4-2, the J call TRBJ2-5; D is undetermined. The CDR3 loop spans 17 amino acids. V lost 1 base, J lost 4 bases, and 19 bases lay in between. Germline V lookup: CDR1 LGHNA, CDR2 YNFKEQ. The CDR3 loop is CASSQGVGFDGSETQYF. The CDR3 DNA follows: TGTGCCAGCAGCCAAGGGGTGGGTTTCGACGGGTCAGAGACCCAGTACTTC.

The chain carries TRBV29-1 and TRBJ2-1; no clear D gene. Germline V gene lookup returns CDR1 SQVTM and CDR2 ANQGSEA. The ends were cut back, 7 bases at V and 8 bases at J, with 15 bases in the middle. This CDR3 spans 12 amino acids. CDR3 protein: CSAPSAADEQFF. The CDR3 nucleotides are TGCAGCGCCCCGAGTGCCGCGGATGAGCAGTTCTTC.

This clonotype was seen a handful of times. The genes are TRBV20-1 and TRBJ2-2, with D perhaps TRBD2 (5 bases). V gave up 6 bases and J gave up 5 bases, with 16 bases separating them. CDR1 is DFQATT, CDR2 SNEGSKA, per germline (reference sequence). The CDR3 has 14 amino acids. This chain's CDR3 is CSAPPAEDTGELFF. The CDR3 coding sequence is TGCAGTGCCCCCCCGGCGGAGGATACCGGGGAGCTGTTTTTT.

The CDR3 region has the DNA TGCAGTGCTAGTACTAGCGGGGGGGCGGTTGAGCAGTTCTTC. The encoded protein is CSASTSGGAVEQFF. The chain joins TRBV20-1 to TRBJ2-1, with 13 positions matching TRBD2. CDR3 length equals 14 residues. The ends lost 3 bases at V and 9 bases at J; junction bases unmatched: 5. Germline CDR1 DFQATT, CDR2 SNEGSKA (reference sequence).

The sample holds many counts of this clonotype. The V gene is TRBV15, the J gene TRBJ2-7, with D possibly being TRBD2 (7 bases). Trimming took off 4 bases at V and 4 bases at J, with 17 bases between the two ends. Germline lookup yields CDR1 LNHNV and CDR2 YYDKDF (reference sequence). This CDR3 spans 15 amino acids. CDR3 DNA sequence: TGTGCCACCAGCAAGGGGGGGGGAGCCGAGTACGAGCAGTACTTC. As protein: CATSKGGGAEYEQYF.

The rearrangement links TRBV29-1 to TRBJ2-5, with D unclear. Trimming took 2 bases from V and 5 from J, leaving 9 bases between them. The CDR3 length is 12 residues. Per the germline V gene, CDR1 is SQVTM and CDR2 is ANQGSEA. The DNA of the CDR3 is TGCAGCGTTGAATGGTCATCGGAGACCCAGTACTTC. Translating it yields CSVEWSSETQYF.

This clonotype showed up just a few times. The CDR3 DNA follows: TGTGCCACCAGTGCCGGTGGGGGACTCCACCAAGAGACCCAGTACTTC. Translated, it gives CATSAGGGLHQETQYF. The rearrangement joins TRBV24-1 to TRBJ2-5, with D possibly matching TRBD2 (6 bases). The V end was cut by 5 bases, the J end by 0 bases, with 15 bases between. The germline CDR1 and CDR2 sequences are KGHDR and SFDVKD. The CDR3 contains 16 residues.

This clonotype was counted a few times. The rearrangement uses TRBV7-9 and TRBJ2-1; 9 bases are a match to TRBD2. Trimming removed 3 bases from V and 7 bases from J; junction bases left unmatched: 4. Germline assignment: CDR1 SEHNR and CDR2 FQNEAQ (reference sequence). This CDR3 comprises 14 residues. In DNA, the CDR3 is TGTGCCAGCAGCTTGGTAGCGGGAGATAATGAGCAGTTCTTC. It specifies CASSLVAGDNEQFF.